This T cell receptor beta chain was captured by sequencing in a study of blood T cells in healthy people across ages. CDR3 length: 15 residues. The V and J ends lost 6 bases and 6 bases, in that order; junction bases with no gene match: 13. Note on this clonotype: Its specificity is unknown.

Alongside a J-beta primer mix, a sample-barcoded 5' primer served in a second PCR lasting 7 to 11 cycles. MiXCR was run by TCRdb on the 5' RACE reads, yielding one entry per CDR3 protein. There are 750,000 to 950,000 distinct CDR3 sequences in the sample; just under 30% occur only once, and 10% lies in the top ten. Findings and limits, study-wide: Diversity of TCR beta per million T cells declined in a roughly linear way with age. Naive and antigen-experienced cells were not separated, limiting conclusive comparison.

The data were also submitted as part of a second study, on T cells of mothers and their children. That paper adds: An overlap that was slightly higher, though non-significant, was seen in related mother-child pairs versus unrelated pairs.

The source material was blood. This clonotype was obtained from a woman between 35 and 50 years old in good health. The V and J genes are TRBV12-3 or TRBV12-4 and TRBJ1-2, with TRBD1 identical over 7 bases. The CDR3 DNA is TGTGCCAGCAGCCACTTGACCGGGACAGATAATGGCTACACCTTC. Its translation is CASSHLTGTDNGYTF.